This T cell receptor beta chain was found in a study of blood T cells in healthy people across ages. The CDR3 spans 16 residues. The germline gives CDR1 SGHAT, CDR2 FQDESV (reference sequence). The ends were cut back, 5 bases at V and 1 base at J, with 12 bases in the middle. In this sample, this clonotype turned up a few times. A second PCR, run for roughly 7 to 12 cycles, used a sample-barcoded 5' primer plus a J-beta primer mix. Each cDNA molecule was tagged by a template-switch adaptor that had 12 random nucleotides. Sequencing recovered at least 2.5 million CDR3-containing paired-end reads from each sample. MiXCR, applied by TCRdb to the 5' RACE reads, yields one record per CDR3 protein. The profile covers about 600,000 distinct CDR3 sequences, with 47% appearing a single time and around 23% taken by the ten largest.

This clonotype originated in an elderly man in good health. This chain links TRBV11-1 with TRBJ2-6; D is unresolved. Sequenced material: blood. CDR3 in DNA: TGTGCCAGCAGCCTAGGACGGATGTCTGGGGCCAACGTCCTGACTTTC. Residues: CASSLGRMSGANVLTF.